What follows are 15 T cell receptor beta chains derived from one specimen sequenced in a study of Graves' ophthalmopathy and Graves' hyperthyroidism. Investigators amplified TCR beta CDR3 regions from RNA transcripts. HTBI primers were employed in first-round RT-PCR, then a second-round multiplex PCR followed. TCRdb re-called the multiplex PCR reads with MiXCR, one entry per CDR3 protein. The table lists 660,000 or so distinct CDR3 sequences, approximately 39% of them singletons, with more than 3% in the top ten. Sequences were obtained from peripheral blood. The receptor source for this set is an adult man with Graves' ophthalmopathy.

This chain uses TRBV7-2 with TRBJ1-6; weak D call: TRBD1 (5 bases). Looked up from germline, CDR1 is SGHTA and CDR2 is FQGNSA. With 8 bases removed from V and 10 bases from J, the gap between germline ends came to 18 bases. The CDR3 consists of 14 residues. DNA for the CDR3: TGTGCCAGCCAAGATCGGGGGTCGGGATCACCCCTCCACTTT. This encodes CASQDRGSGSPLHF. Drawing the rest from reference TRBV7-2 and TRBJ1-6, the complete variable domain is GAGVSQSPSNKVTEKGKDVELRCDPISGHTALYWYRQSLGQGLEFLIYFQGNSAPDKSGLPSDRFSAERTGGSVSTLTIQRTQQEDSAVYLCASQDRGSGSPLHFGNGTRLTVT.

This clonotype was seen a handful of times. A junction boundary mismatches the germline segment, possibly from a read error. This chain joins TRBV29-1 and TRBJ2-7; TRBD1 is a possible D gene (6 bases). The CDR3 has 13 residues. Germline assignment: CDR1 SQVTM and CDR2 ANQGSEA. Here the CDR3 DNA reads TGTGCCTGGAGTTCAGGGGTTACCTACGAGCAGTACTTC. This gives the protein CAWSSGVTYEQYF.

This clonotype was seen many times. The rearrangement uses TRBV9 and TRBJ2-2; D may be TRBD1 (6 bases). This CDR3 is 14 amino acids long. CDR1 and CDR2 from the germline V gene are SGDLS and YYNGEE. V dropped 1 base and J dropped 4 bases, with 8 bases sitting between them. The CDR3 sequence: CASSVTDSTGELFF. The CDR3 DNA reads TGTGCCAGCAGCGTAACGGACAGCACCGGGGAGCTGTTTTTT.

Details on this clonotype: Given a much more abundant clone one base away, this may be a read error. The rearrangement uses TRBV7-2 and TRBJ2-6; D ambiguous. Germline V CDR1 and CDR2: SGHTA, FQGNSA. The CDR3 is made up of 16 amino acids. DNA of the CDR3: TGTGCCAGCAGCCCCCCCGCCGTCTCTGGGACCAACGTCCTGACTTTC. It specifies CASSPPAVSGTNVLTF. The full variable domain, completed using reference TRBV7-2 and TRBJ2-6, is GAGVSQSPSNKVTEKGKDVELRCDPISGHTALYWYRQSLGQGLEFLIYFQGNSAPDKSGLPSDRFSAERTGGSVSTLTIQRTQQEDSAVYLCASSPPAVSGTNVLTFGAGSRLTVL.

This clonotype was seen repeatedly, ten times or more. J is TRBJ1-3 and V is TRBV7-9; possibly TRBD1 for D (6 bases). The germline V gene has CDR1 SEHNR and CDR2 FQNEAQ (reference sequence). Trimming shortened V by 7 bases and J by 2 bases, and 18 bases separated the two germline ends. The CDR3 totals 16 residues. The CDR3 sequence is CASTGDGNRAGNTIYF. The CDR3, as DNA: TGTGCCAGCACTGGTGACGGGAACAGGGCTGGAAACACCATATATTTT. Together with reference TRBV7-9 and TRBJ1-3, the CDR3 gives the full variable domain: DTGVSQNPRHKITKRGQNVTFRCDPISEHNRLYWYRQTLGQGPEFLTYFQNEAQLEKSRLLSDRFSAERPKGSFSTLEIQRTEQGDSAMYLCASTGDGNRAGNTIYFGEGSWLTVV.

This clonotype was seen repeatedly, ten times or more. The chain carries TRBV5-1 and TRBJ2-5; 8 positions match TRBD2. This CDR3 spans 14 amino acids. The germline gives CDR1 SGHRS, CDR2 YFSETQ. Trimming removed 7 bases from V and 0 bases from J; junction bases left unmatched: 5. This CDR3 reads CASQPSGYQETQYF. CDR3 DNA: TGCGCCAGCCAACCTAGCGGGTACCAAGAGACCCAGTACTTC.

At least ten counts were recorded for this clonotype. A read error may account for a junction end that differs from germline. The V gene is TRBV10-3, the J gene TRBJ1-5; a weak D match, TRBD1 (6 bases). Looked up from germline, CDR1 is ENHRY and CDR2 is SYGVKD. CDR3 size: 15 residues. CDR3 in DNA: TGTGCCAGCAGTTACACTGCAGGGGGCAATCAGCCCCAGCATTTT. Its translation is CASSYTAGGNQPQHF.

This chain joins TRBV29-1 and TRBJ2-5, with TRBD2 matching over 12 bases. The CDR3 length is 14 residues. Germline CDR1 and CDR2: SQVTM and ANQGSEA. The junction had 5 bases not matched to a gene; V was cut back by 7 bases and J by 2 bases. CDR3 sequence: CSAGLAGRQETQYF. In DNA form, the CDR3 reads TGCAGCGCCGGACTAGCGGGAAGGCAAGAGACCCAGTACTTC.

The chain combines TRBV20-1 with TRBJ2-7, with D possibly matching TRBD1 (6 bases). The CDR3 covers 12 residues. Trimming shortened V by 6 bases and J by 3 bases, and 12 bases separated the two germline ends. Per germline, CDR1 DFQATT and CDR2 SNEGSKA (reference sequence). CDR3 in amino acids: CSARRTDYEQYF. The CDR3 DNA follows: TGCAGTGCGAGACGGACAGACTACGAGCAGTACTTC.

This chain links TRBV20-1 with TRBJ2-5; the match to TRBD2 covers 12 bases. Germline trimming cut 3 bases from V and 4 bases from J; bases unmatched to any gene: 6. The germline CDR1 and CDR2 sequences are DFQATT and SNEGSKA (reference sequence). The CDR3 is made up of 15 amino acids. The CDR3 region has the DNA TGCAGTGCTAGTCTAGCGGGAGGGCTCTCAGAGACCCAGTACTTC. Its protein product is CSASLAGGLSETQYF.

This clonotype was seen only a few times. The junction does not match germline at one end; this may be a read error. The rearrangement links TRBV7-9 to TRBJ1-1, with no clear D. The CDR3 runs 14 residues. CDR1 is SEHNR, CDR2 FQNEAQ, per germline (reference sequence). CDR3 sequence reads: CASSSGVGYTETFF. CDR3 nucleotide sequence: TGTGCCAGCAGCTCCGGGGTGGGGTACACTGAAACTTTCTTT.

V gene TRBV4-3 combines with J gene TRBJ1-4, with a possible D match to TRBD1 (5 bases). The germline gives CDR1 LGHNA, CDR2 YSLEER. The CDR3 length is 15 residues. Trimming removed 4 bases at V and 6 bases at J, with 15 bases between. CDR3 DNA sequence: TGCGCCAGCAGCCCAACCGGGACTGACCATGAAAAACTGTTTTTT. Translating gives CASSPTGTDHEKLFF.

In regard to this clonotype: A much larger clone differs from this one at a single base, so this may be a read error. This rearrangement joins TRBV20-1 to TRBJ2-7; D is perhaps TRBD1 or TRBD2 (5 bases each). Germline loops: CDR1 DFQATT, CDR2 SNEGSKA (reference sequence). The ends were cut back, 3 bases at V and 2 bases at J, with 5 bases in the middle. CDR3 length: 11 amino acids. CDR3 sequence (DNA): TGCAGTGCTAGGGGGGCCTACGAGCAGTACTTC. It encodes CSARGAYEQYF.

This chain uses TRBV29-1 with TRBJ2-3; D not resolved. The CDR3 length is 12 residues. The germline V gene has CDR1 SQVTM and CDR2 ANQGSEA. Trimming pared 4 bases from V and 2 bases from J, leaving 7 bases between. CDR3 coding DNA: TGCAGCGTTGGGTCGAACACAGATACGCAGTATTTT. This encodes CSVGSNTDTQYF.

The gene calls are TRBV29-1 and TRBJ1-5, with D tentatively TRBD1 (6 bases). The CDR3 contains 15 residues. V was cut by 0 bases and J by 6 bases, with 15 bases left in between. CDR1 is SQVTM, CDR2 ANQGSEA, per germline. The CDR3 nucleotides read TGCAGCGTTGAAGATCAGGGACACCCACGTCAGCCCCAGCATTTT. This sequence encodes CSVEDQGHPRQPQHF.